This T cell receptor (beta chain) originates from a study of T-cell reconstitution after alpha-beta-depleted transplantation in children. In germline, CDR1 is SNHLY, CDR2 FYNNEI. V lost 5 bases and J 1 base, leaving 14 bases between the germline ends. This CDR3 is 16 amino acids long. TCRbeta library preparation incorporated unique molecular identifiers. TCRdb reprocessed the PCR reads via MiXCR and lists one record per CDR3 protein. The sample consists of about 540,000 distinct CDR3 sequences, approximately 16% of them appearing once. The rearrangement links TRBV2 to TRBJ1-4; TRBD1 is a possible D gene (6 bases). The receptor was isolated from a human donor who donated a stem cell graft to a child with acute lymphoblastic leukemia. The source material was PBMCs from the stem cell graft donor, sampled from the stem cell graft. The CDR3 DNA reads TGTGCCAGCAGTCGAACAGGGAAGGGAACTAATGAAAAACTGTTTTTT. Amino acids: CASSRTGKGTNEKLFF.